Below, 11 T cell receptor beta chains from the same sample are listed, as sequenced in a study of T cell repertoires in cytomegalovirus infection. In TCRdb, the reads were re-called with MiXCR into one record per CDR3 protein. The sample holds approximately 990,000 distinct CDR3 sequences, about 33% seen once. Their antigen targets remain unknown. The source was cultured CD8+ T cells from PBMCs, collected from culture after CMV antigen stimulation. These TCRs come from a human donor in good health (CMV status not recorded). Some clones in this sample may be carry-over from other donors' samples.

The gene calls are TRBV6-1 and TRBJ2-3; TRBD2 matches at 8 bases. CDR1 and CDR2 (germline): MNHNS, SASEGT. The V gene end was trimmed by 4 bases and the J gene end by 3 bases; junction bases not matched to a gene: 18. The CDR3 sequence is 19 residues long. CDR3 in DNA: TGTGCCAGCAGTGTGTCCCCACTTCCCGGCGGGGGGCCAACAGATACGCAGTATTTT. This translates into CASSVSPLPGGGPTDTQYF.

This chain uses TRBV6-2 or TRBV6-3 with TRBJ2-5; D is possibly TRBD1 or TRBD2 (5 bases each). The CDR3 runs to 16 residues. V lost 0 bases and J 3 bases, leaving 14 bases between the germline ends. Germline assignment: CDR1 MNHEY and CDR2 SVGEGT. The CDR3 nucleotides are TGTGCCAGCAGTTACTCCGAGGGGTTCCGCGAAGAGACCCAGTACTTC. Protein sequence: CASSYSEGFREETQYF.

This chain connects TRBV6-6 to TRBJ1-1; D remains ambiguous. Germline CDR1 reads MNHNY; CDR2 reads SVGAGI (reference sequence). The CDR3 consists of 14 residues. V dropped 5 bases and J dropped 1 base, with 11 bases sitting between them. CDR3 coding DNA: TGTGCCAGCAGTCAAATTCCTAGGAACACTGAAGCTTTCTTT. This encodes CASSQIPRNTEAFF.

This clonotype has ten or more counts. The CDR3 protein is CASSTGSPSSYNEQFF. In nucleotides, the CDR3 is TGTGCCAGCAGCACAGGATCTCCGAGCTCCTACAATGAGCAGTTCTTC. This chain connects TRBV7-9 to TRBJ2-1; D might be TRBD1 (5 bases). V lost 5 bases and J 0 bases, leaving 14 bases between the germline ends. The V gene's germline CDR1 is SEHNR and CDR2 FQNEAQ (reference sequence). CDR3 length: 16 residues.

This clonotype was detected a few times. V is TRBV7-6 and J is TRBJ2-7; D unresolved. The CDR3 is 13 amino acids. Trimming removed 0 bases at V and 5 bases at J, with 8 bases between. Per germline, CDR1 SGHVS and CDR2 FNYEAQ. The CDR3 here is CASSLAGWDEQYF. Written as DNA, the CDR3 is TGTGCCAGCAGCTTAGCGGGTTGGGACGAGCAGTACTTC.

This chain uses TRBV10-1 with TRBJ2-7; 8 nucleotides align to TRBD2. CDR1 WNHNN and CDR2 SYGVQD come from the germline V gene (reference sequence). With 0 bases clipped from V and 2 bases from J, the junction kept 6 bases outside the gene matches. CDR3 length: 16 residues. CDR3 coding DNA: TGCGCCAGCAGTGAGTCTGGAACTAGCGGACCCTACGAGCAGTACTTC. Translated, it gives CASSESGTSGPYEQYF.

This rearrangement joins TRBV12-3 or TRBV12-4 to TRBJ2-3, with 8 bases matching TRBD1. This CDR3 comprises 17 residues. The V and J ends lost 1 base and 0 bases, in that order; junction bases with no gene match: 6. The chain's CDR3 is CASSLVAGGRSTDTQYF. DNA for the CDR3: TGTGCCAGCAGTTTAGTAGCAGGGGGCCGGAGCACAGATACGCAGTATTTT.

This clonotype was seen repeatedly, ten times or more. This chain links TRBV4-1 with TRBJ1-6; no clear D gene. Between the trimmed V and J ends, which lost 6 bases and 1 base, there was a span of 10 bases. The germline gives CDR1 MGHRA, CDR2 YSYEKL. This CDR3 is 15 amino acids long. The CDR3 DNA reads TGCGCCAGCAGAGAGATCGGGTCCTATAATTCACCCCTCCACTTT. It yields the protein CASREIGSYNSPLHF.

The CDR3 protein is CASWPAGRKSNQPQHF. CDR3 bases: TGTGCCAGCTGGCCCGCAGGGAGAAAAAGCAATCAGCCCCAGCATTTT. The chain employs TRBV6-5 and TRBJ1-5; tentatively, D is TRBD1 (5 bases). V lost 8 bases and J 1 base, leaving 18 bases between the germline ends. Germline loops: CDR1 MNHEY, CDR2 SVGAGI. CDR3 length: 16 residues.

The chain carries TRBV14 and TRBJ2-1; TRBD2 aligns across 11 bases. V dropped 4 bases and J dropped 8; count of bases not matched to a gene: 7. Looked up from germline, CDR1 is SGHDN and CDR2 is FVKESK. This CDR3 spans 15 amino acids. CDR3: CASSRLAGRRDEQFF. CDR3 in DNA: TGTGCCAGCAGCCGACTAGCGGGGCGGAGGGATGAGCAGTTCTTC.

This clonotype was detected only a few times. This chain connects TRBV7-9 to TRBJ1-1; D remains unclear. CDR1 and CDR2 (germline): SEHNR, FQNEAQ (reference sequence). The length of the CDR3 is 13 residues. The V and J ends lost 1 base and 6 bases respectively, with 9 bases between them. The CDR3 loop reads CASSLVGYPEAFF. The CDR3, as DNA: TGTGCCAGCAGCTTAGTAGGGTACCCTGAAGCTTTCTTT.